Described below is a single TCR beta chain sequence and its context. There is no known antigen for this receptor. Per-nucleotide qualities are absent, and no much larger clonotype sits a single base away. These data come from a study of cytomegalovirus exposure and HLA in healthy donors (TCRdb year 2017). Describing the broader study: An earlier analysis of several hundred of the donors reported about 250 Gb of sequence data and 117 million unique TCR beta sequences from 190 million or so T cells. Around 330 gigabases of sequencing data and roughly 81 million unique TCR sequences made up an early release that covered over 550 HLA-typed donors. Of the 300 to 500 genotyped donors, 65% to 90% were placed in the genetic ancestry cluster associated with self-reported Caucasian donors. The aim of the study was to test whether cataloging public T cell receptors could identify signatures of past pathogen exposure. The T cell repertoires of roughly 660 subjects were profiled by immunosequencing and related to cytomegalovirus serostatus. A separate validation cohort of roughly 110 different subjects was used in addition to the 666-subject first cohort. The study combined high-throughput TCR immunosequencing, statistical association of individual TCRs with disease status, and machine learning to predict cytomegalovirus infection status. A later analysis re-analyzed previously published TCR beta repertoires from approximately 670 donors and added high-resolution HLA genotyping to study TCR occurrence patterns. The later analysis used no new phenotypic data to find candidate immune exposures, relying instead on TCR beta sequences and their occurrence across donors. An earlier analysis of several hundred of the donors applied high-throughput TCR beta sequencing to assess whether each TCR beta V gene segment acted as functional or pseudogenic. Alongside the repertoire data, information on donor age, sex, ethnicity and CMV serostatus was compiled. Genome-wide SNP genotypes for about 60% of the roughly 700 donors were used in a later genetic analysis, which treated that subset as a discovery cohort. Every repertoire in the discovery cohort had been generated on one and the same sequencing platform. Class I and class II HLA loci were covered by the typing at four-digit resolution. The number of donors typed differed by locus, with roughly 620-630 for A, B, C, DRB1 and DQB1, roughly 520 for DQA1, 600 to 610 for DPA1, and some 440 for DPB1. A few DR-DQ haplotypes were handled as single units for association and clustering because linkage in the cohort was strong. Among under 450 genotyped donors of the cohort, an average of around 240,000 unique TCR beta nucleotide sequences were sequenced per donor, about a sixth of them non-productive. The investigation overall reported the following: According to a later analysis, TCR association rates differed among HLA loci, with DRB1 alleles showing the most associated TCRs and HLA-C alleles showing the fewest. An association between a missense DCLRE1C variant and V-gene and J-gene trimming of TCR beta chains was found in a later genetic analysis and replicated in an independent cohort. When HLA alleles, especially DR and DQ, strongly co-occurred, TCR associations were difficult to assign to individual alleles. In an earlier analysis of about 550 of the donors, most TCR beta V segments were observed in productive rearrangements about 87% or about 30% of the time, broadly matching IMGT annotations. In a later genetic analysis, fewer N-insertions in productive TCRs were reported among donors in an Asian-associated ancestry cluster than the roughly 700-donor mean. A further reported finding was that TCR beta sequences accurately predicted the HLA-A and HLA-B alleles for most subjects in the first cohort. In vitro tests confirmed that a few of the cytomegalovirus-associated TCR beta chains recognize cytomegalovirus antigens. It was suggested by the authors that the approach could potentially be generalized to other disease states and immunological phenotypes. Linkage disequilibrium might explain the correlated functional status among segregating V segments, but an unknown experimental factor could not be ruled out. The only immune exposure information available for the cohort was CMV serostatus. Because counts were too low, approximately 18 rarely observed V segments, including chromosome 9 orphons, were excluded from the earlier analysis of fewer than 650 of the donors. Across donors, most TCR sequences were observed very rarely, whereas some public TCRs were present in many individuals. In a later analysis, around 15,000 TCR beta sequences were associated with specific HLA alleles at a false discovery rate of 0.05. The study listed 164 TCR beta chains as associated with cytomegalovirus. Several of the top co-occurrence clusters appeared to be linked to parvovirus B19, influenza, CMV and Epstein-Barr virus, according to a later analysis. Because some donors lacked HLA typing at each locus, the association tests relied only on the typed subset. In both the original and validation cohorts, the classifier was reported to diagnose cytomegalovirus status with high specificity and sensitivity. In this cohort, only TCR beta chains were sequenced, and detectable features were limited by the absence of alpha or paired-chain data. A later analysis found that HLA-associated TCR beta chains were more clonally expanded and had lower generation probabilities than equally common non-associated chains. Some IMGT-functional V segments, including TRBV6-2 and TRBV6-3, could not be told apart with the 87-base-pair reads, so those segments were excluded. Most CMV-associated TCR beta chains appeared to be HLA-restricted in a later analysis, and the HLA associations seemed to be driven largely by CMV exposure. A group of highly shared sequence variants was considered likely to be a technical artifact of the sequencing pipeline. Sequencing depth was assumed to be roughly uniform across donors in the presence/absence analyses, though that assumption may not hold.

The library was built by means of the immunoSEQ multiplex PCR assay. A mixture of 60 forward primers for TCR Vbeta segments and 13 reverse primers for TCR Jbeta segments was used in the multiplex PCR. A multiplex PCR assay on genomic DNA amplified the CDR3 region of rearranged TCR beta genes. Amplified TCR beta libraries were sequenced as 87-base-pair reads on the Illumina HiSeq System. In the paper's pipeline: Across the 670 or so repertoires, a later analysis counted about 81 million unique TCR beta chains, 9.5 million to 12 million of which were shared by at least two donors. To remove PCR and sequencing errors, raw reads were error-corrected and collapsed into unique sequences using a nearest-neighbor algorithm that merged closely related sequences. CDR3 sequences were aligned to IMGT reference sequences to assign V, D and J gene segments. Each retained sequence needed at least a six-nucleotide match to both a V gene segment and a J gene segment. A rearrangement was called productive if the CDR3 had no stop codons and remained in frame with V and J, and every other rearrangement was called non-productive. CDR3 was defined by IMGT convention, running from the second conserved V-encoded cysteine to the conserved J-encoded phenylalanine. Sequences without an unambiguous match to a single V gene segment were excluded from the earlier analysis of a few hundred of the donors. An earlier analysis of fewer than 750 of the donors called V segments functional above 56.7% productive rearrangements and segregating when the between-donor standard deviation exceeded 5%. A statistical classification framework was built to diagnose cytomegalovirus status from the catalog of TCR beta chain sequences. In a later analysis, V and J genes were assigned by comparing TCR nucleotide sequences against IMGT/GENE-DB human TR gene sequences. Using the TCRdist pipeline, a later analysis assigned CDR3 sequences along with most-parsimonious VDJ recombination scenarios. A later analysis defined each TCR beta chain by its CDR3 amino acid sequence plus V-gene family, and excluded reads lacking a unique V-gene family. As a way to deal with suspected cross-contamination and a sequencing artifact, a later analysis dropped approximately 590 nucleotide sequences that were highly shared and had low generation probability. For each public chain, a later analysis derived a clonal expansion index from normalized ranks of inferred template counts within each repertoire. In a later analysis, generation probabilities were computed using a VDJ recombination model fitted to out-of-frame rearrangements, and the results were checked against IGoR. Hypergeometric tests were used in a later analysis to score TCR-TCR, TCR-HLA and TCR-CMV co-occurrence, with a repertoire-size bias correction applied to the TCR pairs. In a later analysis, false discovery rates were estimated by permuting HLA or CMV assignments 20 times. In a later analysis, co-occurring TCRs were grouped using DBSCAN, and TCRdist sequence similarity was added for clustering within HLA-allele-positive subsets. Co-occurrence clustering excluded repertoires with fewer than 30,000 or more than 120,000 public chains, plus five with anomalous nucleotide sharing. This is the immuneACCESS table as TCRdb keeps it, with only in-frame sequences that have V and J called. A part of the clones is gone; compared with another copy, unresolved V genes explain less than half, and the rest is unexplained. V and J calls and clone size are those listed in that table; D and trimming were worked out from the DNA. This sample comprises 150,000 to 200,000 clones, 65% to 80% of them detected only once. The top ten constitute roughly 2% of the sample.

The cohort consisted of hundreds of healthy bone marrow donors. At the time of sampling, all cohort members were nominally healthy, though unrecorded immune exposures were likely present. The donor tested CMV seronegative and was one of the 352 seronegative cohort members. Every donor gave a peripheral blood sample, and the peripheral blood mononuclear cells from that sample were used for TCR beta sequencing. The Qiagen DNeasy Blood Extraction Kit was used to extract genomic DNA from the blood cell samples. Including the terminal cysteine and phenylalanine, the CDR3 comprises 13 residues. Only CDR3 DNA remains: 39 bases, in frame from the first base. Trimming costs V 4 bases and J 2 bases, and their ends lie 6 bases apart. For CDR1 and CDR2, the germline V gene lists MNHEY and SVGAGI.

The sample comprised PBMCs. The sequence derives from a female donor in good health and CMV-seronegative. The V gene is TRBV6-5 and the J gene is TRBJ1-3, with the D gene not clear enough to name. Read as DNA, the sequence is TGTGCCAGCAGTTTAACTCCTGGAAACACCATATATTTT. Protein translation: CASSLTPGNTIYF.